One T cell receptor (beta chain) is described in this entry. No antigen is known for it. Using immunoSEQ multiplex PCR, the repertoire was profiled, and TCRdb retains in-frame clones only, with some absent. This table has roughly 80,000 clones, around nine tenths appearing once. These data come from a study of brain T cells in children with intractable seizures. The study's findings and limits: Absence of clones before surgery may stem from lower sequencing depth.

Germline V gene data show CDR1 as LGHNT and CDR2 as FRNRAP. V lost 0 bases and J 4 bases, leaving 4 bases between the germline ends. The CDR3 loop spans 12 amino acids. Only cases whose brain tissue showed the highest T cell transcript signatures were sequenced. At least one anti-epileptic drug was given before surgery. The receptor's source is a girl aged 2-10 years with Rasmussen encephalitis and intractable seizures. The sequencing here drew on peripheral blood, taken at surgery. The chain carries TRBV12-5 and TRBJ2-7, with D hard to call. The CDR3 here is CASGLVQYEQYF. The CDR3 DNA is TGTGCTAGTGGTTTGGTACAATACGAGCAGTACTTC.